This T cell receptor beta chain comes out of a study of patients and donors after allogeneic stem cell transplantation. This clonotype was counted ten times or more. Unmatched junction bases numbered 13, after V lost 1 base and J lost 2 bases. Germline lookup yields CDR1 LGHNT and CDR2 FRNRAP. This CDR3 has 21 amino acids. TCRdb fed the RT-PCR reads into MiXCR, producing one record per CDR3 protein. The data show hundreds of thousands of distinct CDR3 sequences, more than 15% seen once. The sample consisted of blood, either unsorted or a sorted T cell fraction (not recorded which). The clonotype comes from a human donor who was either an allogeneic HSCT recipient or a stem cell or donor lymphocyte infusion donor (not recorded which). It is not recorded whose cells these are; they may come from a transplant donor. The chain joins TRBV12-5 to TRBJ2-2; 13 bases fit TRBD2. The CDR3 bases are TGTGCTAGTGGTTTGGCACTGCTACGACTAGCGGGAGGCAGTAACACCGGGGAGCTGTTTTTT. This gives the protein CASGLALLRLAGGSNTGELFF.